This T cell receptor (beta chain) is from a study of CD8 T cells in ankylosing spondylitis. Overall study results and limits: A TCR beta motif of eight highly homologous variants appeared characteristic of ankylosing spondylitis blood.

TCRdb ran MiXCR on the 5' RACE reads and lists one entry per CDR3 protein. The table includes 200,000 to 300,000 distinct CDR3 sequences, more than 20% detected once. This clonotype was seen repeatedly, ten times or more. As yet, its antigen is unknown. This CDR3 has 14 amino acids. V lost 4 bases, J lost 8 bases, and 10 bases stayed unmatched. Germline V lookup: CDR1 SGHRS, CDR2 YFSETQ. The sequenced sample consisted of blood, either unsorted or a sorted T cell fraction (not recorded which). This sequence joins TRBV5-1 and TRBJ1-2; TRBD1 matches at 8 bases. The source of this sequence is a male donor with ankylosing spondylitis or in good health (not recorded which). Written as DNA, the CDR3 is TGCGCCAGCAGCGTGGGACAGGCCACGACGGGCTACACCTTC. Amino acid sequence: CASSVGQATTGYTF.